This entry lists 10 T cell receptor beta chains sequenced from one sample in a study of a mutant IDH1 vaccine in newly diagnosed glioma. Time point defined: week 47, end of study. Every single dose of the vaccine, 300 ug of mutant IDH1 20-mer peptide, came with topical imiquimod. Some clones are missing from TCRdb's copy, which holds only in-frame ones; the method was immunoSEQ multiplex PCR. The table lists under 40,000 clones, roughly 84% of them singletons. These TCRs are of unknown antigen specificity. The sample consisted of PBMCs, taken from a glioma patient whose treatment included an IDH1 peptide vaccine. These receptor sequences come from a man between 25 and 39 years old with glioma.

The chain joins TRBV19 to TRBJ2-3; 8 nucleotides line up with TRBD2. From germline, CDR1 is LNHDA and CDR2 SQIVND (reference sequence). V shed 5 bases and J 2 bases; nucleotides not matched to a gene: 12. The CDR3 has 17 residues. As DNA, the CDR3 is TGTGCCAGTAGTCTTCGGGGTACGGGAGGGTCCACAGATACGCAGTATTTT. It codes for CASSLRGTGGSTDTQYF.

This sequence joins TRBV5-1 and TRBJ2-4; 7 nucleotides match TRBD1. After removal of 3 bases from V and 3 bases from J, the junction contained 3 bases not matched to a gene. This CDR3 has 14 amino acids. Germline V gene sequence: CDR1 SGHRS, CDR2 YFSETQ. Here the CDR3 reads CASSSGDSKNIQYF. The DNA of the CDR3 is TGCGCCAGCAGCTCAGGGGACAGCAAAAACATTCAGTACTTC.

The chain employs TRBV2 and TRBJ1-4; D not resolved. The CDR3 has 14 residues. V gave up 6 bases and J gave up 3 bases, with 11 bases separating them. Germline V gene data show CDR1 as SNHLY and CDR2 as FYNNEI. CDR3 sequence (DNA): TGTGCCAGCAGGGATCGGGCAGCTAATGAAAAACTGTTTTTT. Protein sequence: CASRDRAANEKLFF.

The chain couples TRBV6-5 to TRBJ2-7; 7 positions agree with TRBD1. V shed 0 bases and J 2 bases; nucleotides not matched to a gene: 4. The CDR3 has 15 amino acids. The V gene's germline CDR1 is MNHEY and CDR2 SVGAGI. DNA for the CDR3: TGTGCCAGCAGTTACTCACAGGGGACCACCTACGAGCAGTACTTC. It specifies CASSYSQGTTYEQYF.

The chain joins TRBV4-1 to TRBJ2-1, with 8 bases matching TRBD2. V was pared by 0 bases and J by 3 bases, with 10 bases of the junction left unmatched. Germline V gene sequence: CDR1 MGHRA, CDR2 YSYEKL. The CDR3 is made up of 18 amino acids. CDR3 loop: CASSQEAGASGHYNEQFF. In DNA form, the CDR3 reads TGCGCCAGCAGCCAAGAGGCCGGAGCTAGCGGGCACTACAATGAGCAGTTCTTC.

The rearrangement links TRBV21-1 to TRBJ2-5; the table gives TRBD1 as D, unverified against the DNA. TRBV21-1 is deemed a pseudogene. The CDR3 length is 14 residues. Here the CDR3 DNA reads TGTGCCAGCCCAACTCGGCAGGGGGGACAGACCCAGTACTTC. Amino acid sequence: CASPTRQGGQTQYF.

This chain links TRBV6-1 with TRBJ2-5, with TRBD2 matching 9 bases. This CDR3 is built from 17 residues. The germline CDR1 and CDR2 sequences are MNHNS and SASEGT. With 1 base clipped from V and 5 bases from J, the junction kept 11 bases outside the gene matches. The CDR3: CASSEGPRGRAAETQYF. CDR3 bases: TGTGCCAGCAGTGAAGGGCCTCGCGGGAGGGCCGCCGAGACCCAGTACTTC.

Only a few counts were recorded for this clone. V gene TRBV28 combines with J gene TRBJ1-5; D is uncertain. The CDR3 covers 12 residues. Between the trimmed V and J ends, which lost 2 bases and 7 bases, there was a span of 6 bases. CDR1 is MDHEN, CDR2 SYDVKM, per germline. The CDR3 bases are TGTGCCAGCAGTTTAAAAAAACAGCCCCAGCATTTT. It yields the protein CASSLKKQPQHF.

J is TRBJ2-5 and V is TRBV5-1; TRBD2 matches at 13 bases. CDR3 length equals 16 residues. V trimming: 3 bases; J trimming: 1 base; junction bases outside the gene matches: 3. From germline, CDR1 is SGHRS and CDR2 YFSETQ. CDR3: CASSSGLAGVQETQYF. In DNA form, the CDR3 reads TGCGCCAGCAGCTCAGGACTAGCGGGGGTCCAAGAGACCCAGTACTTC.

The chain links TRBV6-4 to TRBJ2-7; the match to TRBD2 covers 12 bases. Trimming cost V 2 bases and J 2 bases; bases outside gene matches: 10. The CDR3 totals 18 residues. CDR1 is MRHNA and CDR2 is SNTAGT in the germline V gene. CDR3 region: CASSDRLAGEDIAYEQYF. The CDR3 coding sequence is TGTGCCAGCAGTGACAGACTAGCGGGGGAAGACATAGCCTACGAGCAGTACTTC.